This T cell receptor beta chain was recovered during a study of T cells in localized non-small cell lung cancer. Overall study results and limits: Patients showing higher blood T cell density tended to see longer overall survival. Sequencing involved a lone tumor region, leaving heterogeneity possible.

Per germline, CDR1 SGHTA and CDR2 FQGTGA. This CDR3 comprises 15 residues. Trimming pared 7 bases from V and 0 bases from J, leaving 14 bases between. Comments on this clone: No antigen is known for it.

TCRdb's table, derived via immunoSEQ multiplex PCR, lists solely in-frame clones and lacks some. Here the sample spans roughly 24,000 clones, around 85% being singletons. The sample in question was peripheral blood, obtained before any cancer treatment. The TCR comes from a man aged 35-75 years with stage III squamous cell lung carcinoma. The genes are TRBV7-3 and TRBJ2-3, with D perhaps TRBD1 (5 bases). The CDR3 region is CASKLTGLSTDTQYF. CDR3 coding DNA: TGTGCCAGCAAATTAACAGGTCTTAGCACAGATACGCAGTATTTT.